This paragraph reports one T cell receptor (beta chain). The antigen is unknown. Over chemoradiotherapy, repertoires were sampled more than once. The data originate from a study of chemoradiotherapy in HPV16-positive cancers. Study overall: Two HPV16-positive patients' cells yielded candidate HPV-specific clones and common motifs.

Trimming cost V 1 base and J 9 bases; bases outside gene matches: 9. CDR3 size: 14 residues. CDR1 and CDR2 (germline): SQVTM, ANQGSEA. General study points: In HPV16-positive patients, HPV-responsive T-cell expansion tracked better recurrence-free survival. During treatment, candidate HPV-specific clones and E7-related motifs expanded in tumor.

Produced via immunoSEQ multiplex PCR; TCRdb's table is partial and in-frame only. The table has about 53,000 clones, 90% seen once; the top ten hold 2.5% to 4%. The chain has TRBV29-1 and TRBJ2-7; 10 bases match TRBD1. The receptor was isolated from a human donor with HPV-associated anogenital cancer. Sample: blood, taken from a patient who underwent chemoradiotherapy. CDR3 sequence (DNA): TGCAGCGTTGAAGCCGCGGACAGGGGGAAAGGGCAGTACTTC. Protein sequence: CSVEAADRGKGQYF.